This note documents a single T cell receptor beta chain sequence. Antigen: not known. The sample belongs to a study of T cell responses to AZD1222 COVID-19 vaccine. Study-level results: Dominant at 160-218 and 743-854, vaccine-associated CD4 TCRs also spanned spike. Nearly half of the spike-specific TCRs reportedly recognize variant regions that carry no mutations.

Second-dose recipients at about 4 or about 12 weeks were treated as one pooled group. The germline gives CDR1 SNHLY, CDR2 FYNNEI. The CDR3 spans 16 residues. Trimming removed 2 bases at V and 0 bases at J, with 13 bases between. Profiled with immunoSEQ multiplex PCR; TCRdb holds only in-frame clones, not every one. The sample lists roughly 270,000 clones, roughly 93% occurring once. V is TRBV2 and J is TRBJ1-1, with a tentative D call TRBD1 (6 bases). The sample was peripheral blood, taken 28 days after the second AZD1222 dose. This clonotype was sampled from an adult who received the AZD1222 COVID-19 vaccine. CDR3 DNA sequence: TGTGCCAGCAGTGAATATGGGGGCAGTCTGAACACTGAAGCTTTCTTT. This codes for CASSEYGGSLNTEAFF.